This T cell receptor beta chain was captured by sequencing in a study of T cell repertoires in cytomegalovirus infection. Across the study: Evidence of both CMV infection and a matching HLA type came from public TCR beta signatures.

This CDR3 is built from 13 residues. Trimming took off 6 bases at V and 6 bases at J, with 13 bases between the two ends. CDR1 and CDR2 from the germline V gene are SGHVS and FQNEAQ. Study-wide points: HLA-C-restricted CMV-specific TCR beta clonotypes prevailed in the ex vivo response. Cumulated frequencies of public TCR beta families served to identify carriers of CMV plus the relevant HLA.

In this sample, this clonotype turned up many times. What it recognizes is unknown. TCRdb processed the reads anew with MiXCR; each CDR3 protein has one entry. The sample contains roughly 45,000 distinct CDR3 sequences, about 20% of which appear only once. The sequence was collected from a human donor in good health (CMV status not recorded). Some clones in this sample may be carry-over from other donors' samples. The chain is built from TRBV7-8 and TRBJ2-3; D unclear. Sequencing input: PBMCs, sequenced either directly or after in vitro stimulation (not recorded which). The chain's CDR3 is CASSYPNVDTQYF. As DNA, the CDR3 is TGTGCCAGCAGTTATCCTAATGTGGATACGCAGTATTTT.